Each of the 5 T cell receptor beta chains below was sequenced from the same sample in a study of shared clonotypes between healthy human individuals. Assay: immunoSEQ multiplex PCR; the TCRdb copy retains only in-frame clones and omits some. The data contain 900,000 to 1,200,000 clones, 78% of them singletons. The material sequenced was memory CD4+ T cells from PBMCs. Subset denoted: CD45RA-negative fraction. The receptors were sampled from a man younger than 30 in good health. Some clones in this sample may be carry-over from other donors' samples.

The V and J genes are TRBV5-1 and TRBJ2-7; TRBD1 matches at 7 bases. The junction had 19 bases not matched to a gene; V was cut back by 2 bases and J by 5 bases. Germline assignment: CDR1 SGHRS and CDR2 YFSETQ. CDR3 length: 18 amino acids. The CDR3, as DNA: TGCGCCAGCAGCTTAGGGACCCAATGGGGACAGCATCTCAACGAGCAGTACTTC. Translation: CASSLGTQWGQHLNEQYF.

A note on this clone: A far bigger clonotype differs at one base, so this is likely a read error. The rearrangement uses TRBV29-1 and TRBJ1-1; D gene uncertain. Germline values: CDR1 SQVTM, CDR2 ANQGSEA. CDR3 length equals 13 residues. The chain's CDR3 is CSVLGTANTEALF. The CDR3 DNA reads TGCAGCGTTCTCGGTACGGCAAACACTGAAGCTCTCTTT.

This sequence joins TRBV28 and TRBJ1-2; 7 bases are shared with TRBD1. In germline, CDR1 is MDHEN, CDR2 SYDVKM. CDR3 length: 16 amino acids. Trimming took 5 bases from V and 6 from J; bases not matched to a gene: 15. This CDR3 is CASSPLGGVGVNGYTF. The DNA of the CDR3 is TGTGCCAGCAGTCCTTTAGGGGGCGTGGGAGTGAATGGCTACACCTTC.

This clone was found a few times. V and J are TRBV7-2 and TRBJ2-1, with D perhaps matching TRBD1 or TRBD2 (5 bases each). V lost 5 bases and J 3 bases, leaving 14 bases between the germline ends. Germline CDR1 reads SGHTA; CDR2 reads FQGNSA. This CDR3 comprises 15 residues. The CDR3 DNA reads TGTGCCAGCAGCCAGAGCCGGGGCAACTACAATGAGCAGTTCTTC. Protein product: CASSQSRGNYNEQFF.

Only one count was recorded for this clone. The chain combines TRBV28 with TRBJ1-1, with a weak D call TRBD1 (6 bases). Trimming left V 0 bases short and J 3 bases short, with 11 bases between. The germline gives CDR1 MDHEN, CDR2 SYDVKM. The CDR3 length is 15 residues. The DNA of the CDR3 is TGTGCCAGCAGTTTATGGGGGGGCGCAGACACTGAAGCTTTCTTT. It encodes CASSLWGGADTEAFF.